Below are 4 T cell receptor beta chains sequenced from a single sample in a study of CD8+ T cells in alopecia areata. The sample's treatment: oral pan-JAK inhibitor, 5-10 mg twice daily. cDNA serving as the sequencing template came from extracted, reverse transcribed RNA. TCRdb keeps only in-frame clones here, not all; method: immunoSEQ multiplex PCR. The table lists some 190,000 clones, about 60% of them singletons, with less than 0.8% in the top ten. The sample was CD4+ T cells sorted from blood, taken at week 4, from a patient treated with tofacitinib. These receptor sequences come from a human donor with alopecia areata.

V usage is TRBV4-1 and J usage is TRBJ2-2; D is uncertain. This CDR3 has 19 amino acids. Trimming shortened V by 1 base and J by 4 bases, and 22 bases separated the two germline ends. CDR1 MGHRA and CDR2 YSYEKL come from the germline V gene. CDR3 DNA sequence: TGCGCCAGCAGCCAAGGGCTCTCCAGGATCTCCCGACTCACCGGGGAGCTGTTTTTT. It encodes CASSQGLSRISRLTGELFF.

The rearrangement links TRBV7-2 to TRBJ2-1, with 13 nucleotides matching TRBD2. J lost 5 bases, V lost 5 bases, and 6 bases had no gene match. CDR1 is SGHTA and CDR2 is FQGNSA in the germline V gene. This CDR3 contains 16 residues. Written as DNA, the CDR3 is TGTGCCAGCAGCAACAGGGGACTAGCGGGAAACAATGAGCAGTTCTTC. As protein: CASSNRGLAGNNEQFF. Full variable domain (remainder filled in from reference TRBV7-2 and TRBJ2-1): GAGVSQSPSNKVTEKGKDVELRCDPISGHTALYWYRQSLGQGLEFLIYFQGNSAPDKSGLPSDRFSAERTGGSVSTLTIQRTQQEDSAVYLCASSNRGLAGNNEQFFGPGTRLTVL.

The chain employs TRBV5-4 and TRBJ2-7; perhaps TRBD2 as D (6 bases). The CDR3 is 14 amino acids. CDR1 and CDR2 from the germline V gene are SGHNT and YYREEE (reference sequence). V shed 4 bases and J shed 2 bases, with 13 bases lying between them. CDR3 coding DNA: TGTGCCAGCAGCCGAGGGACTGATCCCTACGAGCAGTACTTC. The encoded protein is CASSRGTDPYEQYF.

This sequence joins TRBV7-2 and TRBJ2-7; TRBD2 is a possible D gene (6 bases). V was shortened by 1 base and J by 3 bases, with 13 bases between the two germline ends. Looked up from germline, CDR1 is SGHTA and CDR2 is FQGNSA. This CDR3 region has 15 residues. CDR3 in DNA: TGTGCCAGCAGCTTAGGGACTGCGGGGCTCTACGAGCAGTACTTC. This codes for CASSLGTAGLYEQYF. Supplemented by reference TRBV7-2 and TRBJ2-7, the full variable domain reads GAGVSQSPSNKVTEKGKDVELRCDPISGHTALYWYRQSLGQGLEFLIYFQGNSAPDKSGLPSDRFSAERTGGSVSTLTIQRTQQEDSAVYLCASSLGTAGLYEQYFGPGTRLTVT.